These 13 T cell receptor beta chains came from one sample sequenced in a study of cytomegalovirus exposure and HLA in healthy donors. The PCR employed 60 Vbeta primers together with 13 Jbeta primers. Produced via immunoSEQ multiplex PCR; TCRdb's table is partial and in-frame only. The sample lists fewer than 200,000 clones; approximately 80% were seen once. Sequencing was done on a sample of PBMCs. Receptors were obtained from a female donor in good health and CMV-seronegative.

The chain has TRBV28 and TRBJ2-7, with 8 bases aligning to TRBD2. V shed 5 bases, J shed 4 bases, and the junction held 7 bases outside the gene matches. Germline loops: CDR1 MDHEN, CDR2 SYDVKM. This CDR3 spans 14 amino acids. CDR3 nucleotides: TGTGCCAGCAGTCGGCGACTAGCGACTTACGAGCAGTACTTC. This codes for CASSRRLATYEQYF.

The chain carries TRBV5-4 and TRBJ2-3; TRBD2 might be the D (5 bases). Germline CDR1 is SGHNT and CDR2 is YYREEE (reference sequence). The length of the CDR3 is 13 residues. Trimming took off 6 bases at V and 0 bases at J, with 8 bases between the two ends. As DNA, the CDR3 is TGTGCCAGCACTCGGACTAGCACAGATACGCAGTATTTT. It specifies CASTRTSTDTQYF.

The chain couples TRBV7-2 to TRBJ2-3, with 9 bases matching TRBD2. Trimming removed 5 bases from V and 4 bases from J; junction bases left unmatched: 4. This CDR3 has 14 residues. From germline, CDR1 is SGHTA and CDR2 FQGNSA. The CDR3 region has the DNA TGTGCCAGCAGCCCGCGGGGGGGCCCAGATACGCAGTATTTT. This gives the protein CASSPRGGPDTQYF.

Written as DNA, the CDR3 is TGTGCCAGCAGTTCAGTTAGCGGGAGAAGTTCCTACAATGAGCAGTTCTTC. Translating it yields CASSSVSGRSSYNEQFF. The chain uses TRBV28 and TRBJ2-1; 9 nucleotides agree with TRBD2. The CDR3 contains 17 residues. CDR1 MDHEN and CDR2 SYDVKM come from the germline V gene. J gave up 1 base and V 4 bases, and 8 bases lay outside the gene matches.

The CDR3, as DNA: TGCGCCAGCAGCCAAGTTTACGGGACTGGGGCCAACGTCCTGACTTTC. It encodes CASSQVYGTGANVLTF. This chain uses TRBV4-3 with TRBJ2-6; a possible D gene is TRBD2 (5 bases). The germline CDR1 and CDR2 sequences are LGHNA and YSLEER. CDR3 length equals 16 residues. The V end was cut by 1 base, the J end by 2 bases, with 9 bases between.

The V gene is TRBV5-6, the J gene TRBJ1-1; the D is unclear. CDR3 size: 13 residues. Germline loops: CDR1 SGHDT, CDR2 YYEEEE. Trimming removed 0 bases from V and 1 base from J, with 4 bases in between. CDR3 DNA: TGTGCCAGCAGCTTGGCGGGGAACACTGAAGCTTTCTTT. It yields the protein CASSLAGNTEAFF. The entire variable domain, with the rest obtained from reference TRBV5-6 and TRBJ1-1, is as follows: DAGVTQSPTHLIKTRGQQVTLRCSPKSGHDTVSWYQQALGQGPQFIFQYYEEEERQRGNFPDRFSGHQFPNYSSELNVNALLLGDSALYLCASSLAGNTEAFFGQGTRLTVV.

In its sample, this clone was seen a few times. The CDR3 loop is CAISVYFEGLNTEAFF. CDR3 coding DNA: TGTGCCATCAGTGTTTACTTCGAGGGCCTGAACACTGAAGCTTTCTTT. This chain links TRBV10-3 with TRBJ1-1; D gene uncertain. The V end was cut by 4 bases, the J end by 0 bases, with 15 bases between. Germline V gene lookup returns CDR1 ENHRY and CDR2 SYGVKD. This CDR3 region has 16 residues.

Note on this clone: Relative to the germline gene, one junction end is altered; a read error may explain this. The chain recombines TRBV9 with TRBJ2-6, with a tentative D call TRBD1 (5 bases). The germline gives CDR1 SGDLS, CDR2 YYNGEE. CDR3 size: 17 residues. The chain's CDR3 is CASSVPSGVAGANGLTF. CDR3 nucleotide sequence: TGTGCCAGCAGCGTCCCCTCTGGGGTAGCTGGGGCCAACGGCCTGACTTTC.

The V and J genes are TRBV6-4 and TRBJ2-3; 8 bases map to TRBD2. The CDR3 is 15 amino acids. Germline values: CDR1 MRHNA, CDR2 SNTAGT. Trimming removed 5 bases from V and 3 bases from J; junction bases left unmatched: 7. The CDR3 region is CASSNSGSRTDTQYF. CDR3 nucleotide sequence: TGTGCCAGCAGTAACAGCGGGAGTCGGACAGATACGCAGTATTTT.

The chain recombines TRBV7-2 with TRBJ2-3; the D is unclear. Trimming left V 5 bases short and J 4 bases short, with 10 bases between. Germline loops: CDR1 SGHTA, CDR2 FQGNSA. This CDR3 region has 13 residues. CDR3 residues: CASSPRYSDTQYF. CDR3 nucleotide sequence: TGTGCCAGCAGCCCCCGTTACTCAGATACGCAGTATTTT.

The chain employs TRBV28 and TRBJ2-3; D may be TRBD2 (5 bases). Deletions cut 8 bases from V and 0 bases from J, with 15 bases between. This CDR3 region has 15 residues. Germline CDR1 MDHEN, CDR2 SYDVKM. The CDR3 region has the DNA TGTGCCAGCCCGGATTCTCGGGATAGCACAGATACGCAGTATTTT. Translation: CASPDSRDSTDTQYF.

This clone was picked up one time. Here the CDR3 reads CASSLAPGYEQFF. The CDR3 DNA reads as TGTGCCAGCAGCTTAGCACCGGGGTATGAGCAGTTCTTC. The chain links TRBV5-5 to TRBJ2-1; tentative D call: TRBD2 (5 bases). CDR1 is SGHKS, CDR2 YYEKEE, per germline (reference sequence). V was cut by 2 bases and J by 8 bases, with 11 bases left in between. The CDR3 is made up of 13 amino acids.

The chain uses TRBV28 and TRBJ1-6, with D unclear. CDR1 and CDR2 from the germline V gene are MDHEN and SYDVKM. This CDR3 is 13 amino acids long. The ends were cut back, 6 bases at V and 6 bases at J, with 9 bases in the middle. CDR3 in DNA: TGTGCCAGCAGGACCAGAGGTAATTCACCCCTCCACTTT. It is translated as CASRTRGNSPLHF.